This TCR beta chain was identified during a study of shared clonotypes between healthy human individuals. The CDR3 runs to 12 residues. Trimming removed 2 bases at V and 7 bases at J, with 10 bases between. Per germline, CDR1 SGHNT and CDR2 YYREEE (reference sequence). This clone occurred once. Profiled with immunoSEQ multiplex PCR; TCRdb holds only in-frame clones, not every one. In the table there are over 2,000,000 clones, 93% of which are singletons. Naive CD8 isolation took CD45RO-negative cells positively selected for CCR7 and excluded terminally differentiated effector memory CD45RA+ cells. Sequenced input: naive CD8+ T cells from PBMCs. The sequence was obtained from a man in his late teens or twenties in good health. Some clones in this sample may be carry-over from other donors' samples. The rearrangement uses TRBV5-4 and TRBJ2-7; D possibly corresponds to TRBD2 (5 bases). The CDR3 sequence is CASSFDSGEQYF. The CDR3 DNA reads as TGTGCCAGCAGCTTTGACTCGGGAGAGCAGTACTTC. Full variable domain (outside the CDR3, taken from reference TRBV5-4 and TRBJ2-7): ETGVTQSPTHLIKTRGQQVTLRCSSQSGHNTVSWYQQALGQGPQFIFQYYREEENGRGNFPPRFSGLQFPNYSSELNVNALELDDSALYLCASSFDSGEQYFGPGTRLTVT.